This T cell receptor beta chain was documented in a study of regulatory T cells in long-lasting Graves disease. General study findings and limits: The study found persistent patients shared more public clonotypes (roughly 3,000) than new patients (over 900).

Time point meaning: newly diagnosed GD, antithyroid drugs for less than 3 months. RNA extracted from PBMCs served as the sequencing template. Germline values: CDR1 MNHEY, CDR2 SVGEGT. V was cut by 0 bases and J by 4 bases, with 9 bases left in between. The CDR3 extends over 14 amino acids. Construction of the TCR beta libraries employed iRepertoire HTBI primers in conjunction with Arm-PCR of CDR3 regions. TCRdb analysed the multiplex PCR reads with MiXCR anew, one entry per CDR3 protein. In the table there are around 500,000 distinct CDR3 sequences, about 11% of which are singletons. This clonotype was found many times. Its antigen is as yet unknown. These records were also assigned to another study, of T cells in Graves' hyperthyroidism and ophthalmopathy. That report notes: If no ophthalmopathy progression occurred within 18 months, Graves' hyperthyroidism was stable.

This chain uses TRBV6-2 or TRBV6-3 with TRBJ1-1; tentative D call: TRBD1 (5 bases). The clonotype originates from a woman aged 30 to 39 with Graves disease. This sample comprised peripheral blood mononuclear cells (PBMCs), obtained at new diagnosis, from a patient treated with antithyroid drugs. The CDR3 loop reads CASSYSTVSTEAFF. The CDR3, as DNA: TGTGCCAGCAGTTACTCGACAGTTAGCACTGAAGCTTTCTTT.